This T cell receptor (beta chain) was identified in a study of T cells after yellow fever vaccination. This clonotype was counted between two and nine times. Each CDR3 protein gets one entry after TCRdb re-called the 5' RACE reads with MiXCR. The sample carries about 120,000 distinct CDR3 sequences, roughly 15% recorded once. The CDR3 is 11 amino acids. Trimming took off 8 bases at V and 15 bases at J, with 17 bases between the two ends. The TCR originated in a man aged 18 to 35 who received the YFV17D yellow fever vaccine. The chain links TRBV12-3 or TRBV12-4 to TRBJ2-4, with D perhaps matching TRBD1 or TRBD2 (6 bases each). This specimen consisted of CD8+ T cells sorted from PBMCs, obtained 5 days after the yellow fever booster vaccination. The CDR3 loop reads CASGGGRQRYF. Here the CDR3 DNA reads TGTGCCAGCGGAGGGGGGCGCCAACGGTACTTC.